Listed below are T cell receptor beta chains from one sample, sequenced in a study of vaccination and CD4 T cells after COVID-19. Their specific antigens are unknown. From the PCR reads, TCRdb called clonotypes with MiXCR, one entry per CDR3 protein. The profile shows roughly 8,900 distinct CDR3 sequences, around 64% of them singletons. The source material was CD4+ T cells from blood, cultured in vitro. The receptors were gathered from a human donor who had recovered from COVID-19. Each CDR3 is given with its conserved first and last residue. The D gene is left open where the match is weak. Rows give clone size only sometimes, using once, few, many, or a class for an expanded clone.

V gene	J gene	clone size	D gene	CDR3 protein	CDR3 DNA
TRBV19	TRBJ2-3	-	-	CASSMGRTDTRYF	TGTGCCAGTAGTATGGGCAGGACAGATACGCGGTATTTT
TRBV6-5	TRBJ1-1	few	-	CASSYSIRNTEAFF	TGTGCCAGCAGTTACTCGATAAGGAACACTGAAGCTTTCTTT
TRBV6-1	TRBJ1-1	-	TRBD1	CASSPSTGGGTEAFF	TGTGCCAGCAGCCCCAGCACAGGGGGCGGAACTGAAGCTTTCTTT
TRBV4-3	TRBJ1-6	-	TRBD1	CASSPQGARVNSPLHF	TGCGCCAGCAGCCCCCAGGGGGCCAGGGTTAATTCACCCCTCCACTTT
TRBV15	TRBJ1-1	-	-	CATSRLNAGDEAFF	TGTGCCACCAGCAGGCTCAACGCAGGGGATGAAGCTTTCTTT
TRBV20-1	TRBJ2-1	-	-	CSARDPSLASYNEQFF	TGCAGTGCTAGAGACCCGAGCCTAGCCTCCTACAATGAGCAGTTCTTC
TRBV20-1	TRBJ1-5	few	-	CSARAGTGNQPQHF	TGCAGTGCAAGGGCCGGGACCGGCAATCAGCCCCAGCATTTT
TRBV7-6	TRBJ1-2	-	TRBD1	CASSLPGQGAYGYTF	TGTGCCAGCAGCTTACCGGGACAGGGGGCGTATGGCTACACCTTC
TRBV6-4	TRBJ1-2	-	-	CASRKSLVGGGYTF	TGTGCCAGCCGCAAGTCCCTCGTCGGGGGAGGCTACACCTTC
TRBV6-1	TRBJ1-2	-	-	CASTSLANYGYTF	TGTGCCAGCACCTCCCTAGCTAACTATGGCTACACCTTC
TRBV6-5	TRBJ1-5	-	-	CASSYAGINQPQHF	TGTGCCAGCAGTTATGCCGGGATAAATCAGCCCCAGCATTTT
TRBV6-2/TRBV6-3	TRBJ2-1	-	-	CASSYSPGGPNEQFF	TGTGCCAGCAGTTACTCCCCCGGAGGCCCTAATGAGCAGTTCTTC
TRBV7-9	TRBJ1-1	-	TRBD1	CASSFGQGFEAFF	TGTGCCAGCAGCTTCGGACAGGGGTTTGAAGCTTTCTTT
TRBV28	TRBJ1-1	-	TRBD1	CASSPRDRGRGEAFF	TGTGCCAGCAGTCCCCGGGACAGGGGAAGGGGTGAAGCTTTCTTT
TRBV7-8	TRBJ2-1	-	-	CASSLIEAGEQFF	TGTGCCAGCAGCTTAATAGAGGCCGGAGAGCAGTTCTTC
TRBV28	TRBJ1-1	-	TRBD1	CASSRTGGWNTEAFF	TGTGCCAGCAGTCGGACAGGGGGGTGGAACACTGAAGCTTTCTTT
TRBV6-1	TRBJ2-1	-	TRBD2	CASSRLADGPHEQFF	TGTGCCAGCAGTCGACTAGCGGACGGTCCGCATGAGCAGTTCTTC
TRBV6-5	TRBJ2-3	-	TRBD2	CASSYSYRLAGRTDTQYF	TGTGCCAGCAGTTACTCTTACCGACTAGCGGGACGCACAGATACGCAGTATTTT
TRBV30	TRBJ2-5	-	-	CAWSVGRTTGQETQYF	TGTGCCTGGAGTGTAGGGCGGACTACCGGTCAAGAGACCCAGTACTTC
TRBV2	TRBJ1-6	few	-	CASSVGVKDSPLHF	TGTGCCAGCAGTGTAGGGGTTAAGGATTCACCCCTCCACTTT
TRBV20-1	TRBJ1-2	-	-	CSARDRASYTF	TGCAGTGCTAGAGACAGGGCCAGCTACACCTTC
TRBV29-1	TRBJ1-1	-	-	CSARGSGGNAEAFF	TGCAGCGCCCGCGGGTCTGGCGGGAACGCTGAAGCTTTCTTT
TRBV7-9	TRBJ2-2	-	-	CASSLTTRELFF	TGTGCCAGCAGCTTAACTACCCGGGAGCTGTTTTTT
TRBV20-1	TRBJ2-7	once	TRBD2	CSAYGTSGASYEQYF	TGCAGTGCTTATGGGACTAGCGGGGCCTCCTACGAGCAGTACTTC
TRBV7-2	TRBJ1-5	-	-	CASSQGAGAQPQHF	TGTGCCAGCAGCCAAGGAGCGGGGGCTCAGCCCCAGCATTTT
TRBV10-2	TRBJ2-2	-	TRBD1	CASRYRTGRNTGELFF	TGCGCCAGCAGATACCGGACAGGGCGGAACACCGGGGAGCTGTTTTTT
TRBV2	TRBJ2-1	-	TRBD2	CASSNLAGPTNEQFF	TGTGCCAGCAGTAATCTAGCGGGGCCTACCAATGAGCAGTTCTTC
TRBV29-1	TRBJ2-7	-	TRBD2	CSVEGLAGVRDEQYF	TGCAGCGTCGAGGGACTAGCGGGAGTTCGGGACGAGCAGTACTTC
TRBV12-3/TRBV12-4	TRBJ1-1	-	-	CASSFRSAGGAFF	TGTGCCAGCAGTTTTCGTAGCGCTGGAGGAGCTTTCTTT
TRBV19	TRBJ2-2	-	TRBD1	CASSRDRVTGELFF	TGTGCCAGTAGTCGGGACAGGGTTACCGGGGAGCTGTTTTTT
TRBV20-1	TRBJ2-2	once	-	CSARRLLNTGELFF	TGCAGTGCTAGACGGCTACTTAACACCGGGGAGCTGTTTTTT
TRBV28	TRBJ2-5	few	-	CASSPPRTPQETQYF	TGTGCCAGCAGTCCCCCCCGGACACCACAAGAGACCCAGTACTTC